These T cell receptor beta chains were read from a single sample in a study of T cell responses to AZD1222 COVID-19 vaccine. Measured with immunoSEQ multiplex PCR; TCRdb has only the in-frame clones, and not every one. This repertoire shows approximately 150,000 clones, more than 70% found once; its top ten account for roughly 3.5%. Source: peripheral blood, taken on day 0 of MenACWY control vaccination. These receptors all stem from an adult in good health. Both conserved end residues are part of each CDR3. Fields, in order: V gene, J gene, clone size, D gene, CDR3 protein, CDR3 DNA. The D gene is left open where the match is weak. Clone sizes are given selectively: once, few, many, or a class where the clone is expanded.

>TRBV7-3|TRBJ2-3|-|-
CASSLAAGGRSDTQYF
TGTGCCAGCAGCTTAGCCGCAGGGGGGAGGTCAGATACGCAGTATTTT
>TRBV5-5|TRBJ1-6|once|-
CASSYDSRLNSPLHF
TGTGCCAGCAGCTACGACAGCCGATTGAATTCACCCCTCCACTTT
>TRBV10-3|TRBJ2-1|-|-
CAIWDGGNEQFF
TGTGCCATCTGGGACGGAGGCAATGAGCAGTTCTTC
>TRBV4-2|TRBJ2-7|-|TRBD2
CASSQGLADSSYEQYF
TGTGCCAGCAGCCAAGGGCTAGCGGATAGCTCCTACGAGCAGTACTTC
>TRBV9|TRBJ1-3|-|-
CASSVGSGSGNTIYF
TGTGCCAGCAGCGTAGGGTCGGGTTCTGGAAACACCATATATTTT
>TRBV5-6|TRBJ2-3|-|-
CASSLGPAGTDTQYF
TGTGCCAGCAGCTTGGGTCCCGCAGGTACAGATACGCAGTATTTT
>TRBV28|TRBJ1-5|-|-
CASSPVGSGNQPQHF
TGTGCCAGCAGTCCCGTAGGGTCGGGCAATCAGCCCCAGCATTTT
>TRBV30|TRBJ1-3|-|-
CAWTRPGNTIYF
TGTGCCTGGACCCGTCCTGGAAACACCATATATTTT
>TRBV5-1|TRBJ1-1|-|-
CASSFGTREIFGTEAFF
TGCGCCAGCAGCTTTGGGACCAGGGAGATTTTTGGCACTGAAGCTTTCTTT
>TRBV7-9|TRBJ2-2|-|-
CASSLDRQNTGELFF
TGTGCCAGCAGCTTAGACAGACAAAACACCGGGGAGCTGTTTTTT